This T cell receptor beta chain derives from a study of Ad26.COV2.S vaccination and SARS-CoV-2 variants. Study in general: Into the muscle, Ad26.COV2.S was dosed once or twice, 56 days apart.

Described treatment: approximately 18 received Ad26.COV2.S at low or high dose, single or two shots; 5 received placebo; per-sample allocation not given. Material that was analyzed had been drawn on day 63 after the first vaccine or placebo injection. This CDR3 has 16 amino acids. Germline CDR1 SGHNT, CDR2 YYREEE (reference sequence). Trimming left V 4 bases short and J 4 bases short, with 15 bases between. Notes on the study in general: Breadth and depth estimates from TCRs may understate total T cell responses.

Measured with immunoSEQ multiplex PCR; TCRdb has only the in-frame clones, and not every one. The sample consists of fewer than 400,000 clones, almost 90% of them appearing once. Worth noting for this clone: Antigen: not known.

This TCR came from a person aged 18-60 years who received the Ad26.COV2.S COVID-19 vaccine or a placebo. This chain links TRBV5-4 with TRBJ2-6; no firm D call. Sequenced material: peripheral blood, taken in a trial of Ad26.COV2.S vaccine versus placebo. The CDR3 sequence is CASSTVGFGGANVLTF. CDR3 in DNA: TGTGCCAGCAGCACCGTCGGCTTCGGAGGGGCCAACGTCCTGACTTTC.